This T cell receptor (beta chain) emerged from a study of blood T cell repertoires in COVID-19. About the study: Italy, Spain and the United States were the sources of the convalescent and acute COVID-19 samples. In each case, the material was cDNA or gDNA derived from T cells, B-cell-depleted T cells, or PBMCs.

Study processing details: Reference gene primer amplification yielded estimated nucleated cell counts. Only in-frame clones appear in the TCRdb table, and some are missing; sequencing was by immunoSEQ multiplex PCR. V, J and clone size were drawn from that table, and D and trimming were deduced from the DNA. Here the sample spans under 75,000 clones, around 80% being singletons. The J segment lost 8 bases and the V segment lost 6 bases, leaving 11 bases of the junction unmatched. Germline V gene data show CDR1 as MNHEY and CDR2 as SVGAGI. The CDR3 spans 15 residues. The chain recombines TRBV6-5 with TRBJ2-5; the match to TRBD1 covers 11 bases. Sequencing used peripheral blood. The source of this sequence is a man between 65 and 85 years old who had recovered from COVID-19. The CDR3 sequence is CASRWRTGGDHTQYF. CDR3 bases: TGTGCCAGCAGGTGGCGGACAGGGGGCGATCACACCCAGTACTTC.